Listed below are T cell receptor beta chains from one sample, sequenced in a study of CD8 T cells in ankylosing spondylitis. TCRdb reprocessed the 5' RACE reads via MiXCR and lists one record per CDR3 protein. The data contain under 200,000 distinct CDR3 sequences, around 8.9% of them seen just once; the ten biggest clones take up around 16%. The sample taken for sequencing was blood, either unsorted or a sorted T cell fraction (not recorded which). These receptors all stem from a female donor with ankylosing spondylitis or in good health (not recorded which). Both conserved end residues are part of each CDR3. D genes are given only for firm matches. For some rows the clone size is stated as once, few or many, or as a class when expanded; others skip it.

j_call: TRBJ2-6; clone_size: few; d_call: TRBD2; v_call: TRBV9; cdr3_length: 18; cdr3_nt: TGTGCCAGCAGCACAACATCAGGGAGGGGTGCAGGGGCCAACGTCCTGACTTTC; cdr3_aa: CASSTTSGRGAGANVLTF
j_call: TRBJ2-2; clone_size: few; d_call: TRBD2; v_call: TRBV5-6; cdr3_length: 13; cdr3_nt: TGTGCCAGCAAACCGCGGGAGATCGGGGAGCTGTTTTTT; cdr3_aa: CASKPREIGELFF
j_call: TRBJ2-7; clone_size: few; d_call: -; v_call: TRBV7-2; cdr3_length: 16; cdr3_nt: TGTGCCAGCAGCTCCCCCCGCCGGGGAGCGGGCGTCGAGCAGTACTTC; cdr3_aa: CASSSPRRGAGVEQYF
j_call: TRBJ2-7; clone_size: few; d_call: -; v_call: TRBV6-2/TRBV6-3; cdr3_length: 13; cdr3_nt: TGTGCCAGCAGTTACAACGTACCCTACGAGCAGTACTTC; cdr3_aa: CASSYNVPYEQYF
j_call: TRBJ1-4; clone_size: many; d_call: -; v_call: TRBV3-1; cdr3_length: 17; cdr3_nt: TGTGCCAGCAGCCAAGACCGGGGGGCCCTCGAGATTCGAAAACTGTTTTTT; cdr3_aa: CASSQDRGALEIRKLFF
j_call: TRBJ1-1; clone_size: few; d_call: -; v_call: TRBV12-3/TRBV12-4; cdr3_length: 12; cdr3_nt: TGTGCCAGCAGTTTAGGCGGGCCTGAAGCTTTCTTT; cdr3_aa: CASSLGGPEAFF
j_call: TRBJ2-1; clone_size: many; d_call: -; v_call: TRBV4-3; cdr3_length: 15; cdr3_nt: TGCGCCAGCAGCCAAGATGGAGGGGTCTACAATGAGCAGTTCTTC; cdr3_aa: CASSQDGGVYNEQFF
j_call: TRBJ2-1; clone_size: -; d_call: -; v_call: TRBV4-1; cdr3_length: 17; cdr3_nt: TGCGCCAGCAGCCCACTTCTTACCGGGAGTTCCTACAATGAGCAGTTCTTC; cdr3_aa: CASSPLLTGSSYNEQFF
j_call: TRBJ2-1; clone_size: -; d_call: -; v_call: TRBV20-1; cdr3_length: 14; cdr3_nt: TGCAGTGCTGGGCGGGGCAGCGGGCCCAATGAGCAGTTCTTC; cdr3_aa: CSAGRGSGPNEQFF
j_call: TRBJ2-1; clone_size: many; d_call: -; v_call: TRBV9; cdr3_length: 14; cdr3_nt: TGTGCCAGCAGCGCCGGGACCCAGTACAATGAGCAGTTCTTC; cdr3_aa: CASSAGTQYNEQFF
j_call: TRBJ2-3; clone_size: -; d_call: -; v_call: TRBV28; cdr3_length: 13; cdr3_nt: TGTGCCAGCAGTTTATGGGGCCGGGATACGCAGTATTTT; cdr3_aa: CASSLWGRDTQYF
j_call: TRBJ2-3; clone_size: few; d_call: TRBD2; v_call: TRBV6-2/TRBV6-3; cdr3_length: 16; cdr3_nt: TGTGCCAGCAGTTACACGGGCGGGAGGGGATCAGATACTCAGTATTTT; cdr3_aa: CASSYTGGRGSDTQYF
j_call: TRBJ2-3; clone_size: many; d_call: -; v_call: TRBV12-3/TRBV12-4; cdr3_length: 15; cdr3_nt: TGTGCCAGCAGCCTGAGTGGGTCCCTCACAGATACGCAGTATTTT; cdr3_aa: CASSLSGSLTDTQYF
j_call: TRBJ1-1; clone_size: many; d_call: -; v_call: TRBV7-9; cdr3_length: 10; cdr3_nt: TGTGCCAGCAGCGAAAGGCTAGCTTTCTTT; cdr3_aa: CASSERLAFF
j_call: TRBJ2-7; clone_size: many; d_call: TRBD2; v_call: TRBV5-1; cdr3_length: 17; cdr3_nt: TGCGCCAGCAGCTTGGAGGGACTAGCGGGACCTTACTACGAGCAGTACTTC; cdr3_aa: CASSLEGLAGPYYEQYF
j_call: TRBJ2-1; clone_size: many; d_call: TRBD1; v_call: TRBV12-5; cdr3_length: 16; cdr3_nt: TGTGCTAGTGGTTTGGTACTGGGACAGGGACTCGATGAGCAGTTCTTC; cdr3_aa: CASGLVLGQGLDEQFF
j_call: TRBJ2-1; clone_size: -; d_call: TRBD2; v_call: TRBV20-1; cdr3_length: 15; cdr3_nt: TGCAGTGCTAGAGATGGGCGGGAGGGCCCAAATGAGCAGTTCTTC; cdr3_aa: CSARDGREGPNEQFF
j_call: TRBJ1-4; clone_size: -; d_call: TRBD1; v_call: TRBV27; cdr3_length: 15; cdr3_nt: TGTGCCAGCAGTTCATACCGGGACAGTAATGAAAAACTGTTTTTT; cdr3_aa: CASSSYRDSNEKLFF
j_call: TRBJ2-7; clone_size: many; d_call: TRBD1; v_call: TRBV29-1; cdr3_length: 14; cdr3_nt: TGCAGCGTAGGGGGACAGGGGAGCTCCTACGAGCAGTACTTC; cdr3_aa: CSVGGQGSSYEQYF
j_call: TRBJ2-1; clone_size: few; d_call: -; v_call: TRBV4-3; cdr3_length: 14; cdr3_nt: TGCGCCAGCAGCCAAGACTCCGGGGTAAATGAGCAGTTCTTC; cdr3_aa: CASSQDSGVNEQFF
j_call: TRBJ1-6; clone_size: many; d_call: -; v_call: TRBV6-1; cdr3_length: 13; cdr3_nt: TGTGCCAGCTCCGGGTCCGATAATTCACCCCTCCACTTT; cdr3_aa: CASSGSDNSPLHF
j_call: TRBJ2-2; clone_size: few; d_call: -; v_call: TRBV2; cdr3_length: 15; cdr3_nt: TGTGCCAGCAGTGTACGGGAGCTAAACACCGGGGAGCTGTTTTTT; cdr3_aa: CASSVRELNTGELFF
j_call: TRBJ2-3; clone_size: many; d_call: -; v_call: TRBV3-1; cdr3_length: 17; cdr3_nt: TGTGCCAGCAGCCAGGTTGTGGGGCGTGCGAGAATGGATACGCAGTATTTT; cdr3_aa: CASSQVVGRARMDTQYF
j_call: TRBJ2-7; clone_size: few; d_call: -; v_call: TRBV11-2; cdr3_length: 14; cdr3_nt: TGTGCCAGCAGCCCTTCGGGGCTAGCGTACGAGCAGTACTTC; cdr3_aa: CASSPSGLAYEQYF
j_call: TRBJ2-7; clone_size: few; d_call: TRBD1; v_call: TRBV24-1; cdr3_length: 13; cdr3_nt: TGTGCCACCAGTGATCCGGACAGGGGAGAGCAGTACTTC; cdr3_aa: CATSDPDRGEQYF
j_call: TRBJ2-2; clone_size: -; d_call: -; v_call: TRBV28; cdr3_length: 16; cdr3_nt: TGTGCCAGCAGTTTACTACTAGCCACGAACACCGGGGAGCTGTTTTTT; cdr3_aa: CASSLLLATNTGELFF
j_call: TRBJ2-1; clone_size: few; d_call: TRBD2; v_call: TRBV20-1; cdr3_length: 15; cdr3_nt: TGCAGTGCTAGACCCGGCCTAGCGGGTAATAATGAGCAGTTCTTC; cdr3_aa: CSARPGLAGNNEQFF
j_call: TRBJ2-1; clone_size: few; d_call: -; v_call: TRBV2; cdr3_length: 17; cdr3_nt: TGTGCCGGAGGAGGGCTAGGGGACTCGAGCTCCTACAATGAGCAGTTCTTC; cdr3_aa: CAGGGLGDSSSYNEQFF
j_call: TRBJ1-6; clone_size: many; d_call: -; v_call: TRBV15; cdr3_length: 14; cdr3_nt: TGTGCCACCACCGGGACGGGGGATTATTCACCCCTCCACTTT; cdr3_aa: CATTGTGDYSPLHF
j_call: TRBJ2-7; clone_size: -; d_call: -; v_call: TRBV7-2; cdr3_length: 15; cdr3_nt: TGTGCCAGCAGCGTCGGGAATACAGGGCGTCCCGAGCAGTACTTC; cdr3_aa: CASSVGNTGRPEQYF
j_call: TRBJ2-5; clone_size: few; d_call: TRBD2; v_call: TRBV9; cdr3_length: 15; cdr3_nt: TGTGCCAGCAGCCCTCAAGCGGGAGAAGCAGGGACCCAGTACTTC; cdr3_aa: CASSPQAGEAGTQYF
j_call: TRBJ2-7; clone_size: many; d_call: -; v_call: TRBV12-3/TRBV12-4; cdr3_length: 11; cdr3_nt: TGTGCCAGTACAGCCGGCGGCGAGCAGTACTTC; cdr3_aa: CASTAGGEQYF
j_call: TRBJ2-3; clone_size: -; d_call: -; v_call: TRBV5-1; cdr3_length: 15; cdr3_nt: TGCGCCAGCAGCTCATCCCCAGGCCTAGCAGATACGCAGTATTTT; cdr3_aa: CASSSSPGLADTQYF
j_call: TRBJ2-7; clone_size: many; d_call: -; v_call: TRBV18; cdr3_length: 18; cdr3_nt: TGTGCCAGCTCACGAGGGGGGCCAGATTCAGGCGACTACTACGAGCAGTACTTC; cdr3_aa: CASSRGGPDSGDYYEQYF
j_call: TRBJ2-7; clone_size: many; d_call: -; v_call: TRBV4-3; cdr3_length: 13; cdr3_nt: TGCGCCAGCAGCCAACAAACGGACTACGAGCAGTACTTC; cdr3_aa: CASSQQTDYEQYF
j_call: TRBJ2-7; clone_size: -; d_call: TRBD2; v_call: TRBV27; cdr3_length: 13; cdr3_nt: TGTGCCAGCAGTTTATTAGCGGGCTACTGGCAGTACTTC; cdr3_aa: CASSLLAGYWQYF
j_call: TRBJ2-4; clone_size: many; d_call: TRBD1; v_call: TRBV20-1; cdr3_length: 18; cdr3_nt: TGCAGTGCTAGAGGAGGGGCAGGGGGTCCCATAGCCAAAAACATTCAGTACTTC; cdr3_aa: CSARGGAGGPIAKNIQYF
j_call: TRBJ2-2; clone_size: -; d_call: -; v_call: TRBV27; cdr3_length: 16; cdr3_nt: TGTGCCAGCACCCAACGTGGGACAAGGAACACCGGGGAGCTGTTTTTT; cdr3_aa: CASTQRGTRNTGELFF
j_call: TRBJ2-7; clone_size: -; d_call: TRBD2; v_call: TRBV28; cdr3_length: 16; cdr3_nt: TGTGCCAGCAGTTCCCGCACTAGCGGGATAACCTACGAGCAGTACTTC; cdr3_aa: CASSSRTSGITYEQYF
j_call: TRBJ1-2; clone_size: -; d_call: -; v_call: TRBV27; cdr3_length: 14; cdr3_nt: TGTGCCAGCAGTTTTGGGCGGGGCTTGGGTGGCTACACCTTC; cdr3_aa: CASSFGRGLGGYTF
j_call: TRBJ2-1; clone_size: few; d_call: -; v_call: TRBV7-9; cdr3_length: 14; cdr3_nt: TGTGCCAGCAGCTCCCCCGGGACGGGGAATGAGCAGTTCTTC; cdr3_aa: CASSSPGTGNEQFF
j_call: TRBJ2-3; clone_size: -; d_call: -; v_call: TRBV28; cdr3_length: 17; cdr3_nt: TGTGCCAGCAGTTTAGGTTCGGGAGCGGAAATCACAGATACGCAGTATTTT; cdr3_aa: CASSLGSGAEITDTQYF
j_call: TRBJ2-3; clone_size: -; d_call: TRBD2; v_call: TRBV15; cdr3_length: 16; cdr3_nt: TGTGCCACCAGCAGATTACCTACCCTTTCTAGCGGTGGGCAGTATTTT; cdr3_aa: CATSRLPTLSSGGQYF
j_call: TRBJ2-7; clone_size: few; d_call: -; v_call: TRBV20-1; cdr3_length: 12; cdr3_nt: TGCAGTGCTAATATGGGAACCCACGAGCAGTACTTC; cdr3_aa: CSANMGTHEQYF
j_call: TRBJ1-5; clone_size: -; d_call: -; v_call: TRBV28; cdr3_length: 10; cdr3_nt: TGTGCCAGCAGTATCCAGCCCCAGCATTTT; cdr3_aa: CASSIQPQHF
j_call: TRBJ1-6; clone_size: few; d_call: -; v_call: TRBV14; cdr3_length: 14; cdr3_nt: TGTGCCAGCAGCCACAGGGCACTCAATTCACCCCTCCACTTT; cdr3_aa: CASSHRALNSPLHF
j_call: TRBJ2-7; clone_size: -; d_call: TRBD1; v_call: TRBV20-1; cdr3_length: 13; cdr3_nt: TGCAGTGCAGGGGTCCGGACAGGCTACGAGCAGTACTTC; cdr3_aa: CSAGVRTGYEQYF
j_call: TRBJ2-1; clone_size: many; d_call: TRBD1; v_call: TRBV11-2; cdr3_length: 15; cdr3_nt: TGTGCCAGCAGCTCCGGGACAGGGTCTATGGATGAGCAGTTCTTC; cdr3_aa: CASSSGTGSMDEQFF
j_call: TRBJ2-7; clone_size: -; d_call: -; v_call: TRBV11-2; cdr3_length: 12; cdr3_nt: TGTGCCAGCAGCCCGGACTGGTACGAGCAGTACTTC; cdr3_aa: CASSPDWYEQYF
j_call: TRBJ1-2; clone_size: many; d_call: -; v_call: TRBV27; cdr3_length: 11; cdr3_nt: TGTGCCAGCAGTTCCAACTATGGCTACACCTTC; cdr3_aa: CASSSNYGYTF
j_call: TRBJ1-1; clone_size: -; d_call: -; v_call: TRBV7-8; cdr3_length: 13; cdr3_nt: TGTGCCAGCAGCGAGTTAAACACGGGACAAGCTTTCTTT; cdr3_aa: CASSELNTGQAFF
j_call: TRBJ1-4; clone_size: -; d_call: -; v_call: TRBV3-1; cdr3_length: 14; cdr3_nt: TGTGCCAGCAGCCAAGATAATTGGCGGGAAAAACTGTTTTTT; cdr3_aa: CASSQDNWREKLFF
j_call: TRBJ2-5; clone_size: few; d_call: -; v_call: TRBV10-1; cdr3_length: 13; cdr3_nt: TGCGCCAGCAGTGAGTCGCGGGGAGAGACCCAGTACTTC; cdr3_aa: CASSESRGETQYF
j_call: TRBJ1-1; clone_size: many; d_call: TRBD1; v_call: TRBV27; cdr3_length: 12; cdr3_nt: TGTGCCAGCAGACAGGGGAGCACTGAAGCTTTCTTT; cdr3_aa: CASRQGSTEAFF
j_call: TRBJ2-2; clone_size: many; d_call: -; v_call: TRBV7-9; cdr3_length: 17; cdr3_nt: TGTGCCAGCAGCTTCAACCGGGGCACAGTTGGACCCGGGGAGCTGTTTTTT; cdr3_aa: CASSFNRGTVGPGELFF
j_call: TRBJ2-5; clone_size: many; d_call: TRBD2; v_call: TRBV12-3/TRBV12-4; cdr3_length: 15; cdr3_nt: TGTGCCAGCAGTTTAGGGACTAGCGATAAGGAGACCCAGTACTTC; cdr3_aa: CASSLGTSDKETQYF
j_call: TRBJ2-7; clone_size: -; d_call: -; v_call: TRBV4-1; cdr3_length: 11; cdr3_nt: TGCGCCAGCAGCCAAGGATTAGAGCAGTACTTC; cdr3_aa: CASSQGLEQYF
j_call: TRBJ1-1; clone_size: many; d_call: -; v_call: TRBV6-1; cdr3_length: 15; cdr3_nt: TGTGCCATACGTGAGGCCTCACAGTATAACACTGAAGCTTTCTTT; cdr3_aa: CAIREASQYNTEAFF
j_call: TRBJ2-3; clone_size: many; d_call: TRBD1; v_call: TRBV28; cdr3_length: 16; cdr3_nt: TGTGCCAGCGGAGTTTCGGGACAGGGATTATTAGATACGCAGTATTTT; cdr3_aa: CASGVSGQGLLDTQYF
j_call: TRBJ2-7; clone_size: -; d_call: -; v_call: TRBV6-1; cdr3_length: 14; cdr3_nt: TGTGCCAGCTCCTCGAAGACAGGCTCCTACGAGCAGTACTTC; cdr3_aa: CASSSKTGSYEQYF